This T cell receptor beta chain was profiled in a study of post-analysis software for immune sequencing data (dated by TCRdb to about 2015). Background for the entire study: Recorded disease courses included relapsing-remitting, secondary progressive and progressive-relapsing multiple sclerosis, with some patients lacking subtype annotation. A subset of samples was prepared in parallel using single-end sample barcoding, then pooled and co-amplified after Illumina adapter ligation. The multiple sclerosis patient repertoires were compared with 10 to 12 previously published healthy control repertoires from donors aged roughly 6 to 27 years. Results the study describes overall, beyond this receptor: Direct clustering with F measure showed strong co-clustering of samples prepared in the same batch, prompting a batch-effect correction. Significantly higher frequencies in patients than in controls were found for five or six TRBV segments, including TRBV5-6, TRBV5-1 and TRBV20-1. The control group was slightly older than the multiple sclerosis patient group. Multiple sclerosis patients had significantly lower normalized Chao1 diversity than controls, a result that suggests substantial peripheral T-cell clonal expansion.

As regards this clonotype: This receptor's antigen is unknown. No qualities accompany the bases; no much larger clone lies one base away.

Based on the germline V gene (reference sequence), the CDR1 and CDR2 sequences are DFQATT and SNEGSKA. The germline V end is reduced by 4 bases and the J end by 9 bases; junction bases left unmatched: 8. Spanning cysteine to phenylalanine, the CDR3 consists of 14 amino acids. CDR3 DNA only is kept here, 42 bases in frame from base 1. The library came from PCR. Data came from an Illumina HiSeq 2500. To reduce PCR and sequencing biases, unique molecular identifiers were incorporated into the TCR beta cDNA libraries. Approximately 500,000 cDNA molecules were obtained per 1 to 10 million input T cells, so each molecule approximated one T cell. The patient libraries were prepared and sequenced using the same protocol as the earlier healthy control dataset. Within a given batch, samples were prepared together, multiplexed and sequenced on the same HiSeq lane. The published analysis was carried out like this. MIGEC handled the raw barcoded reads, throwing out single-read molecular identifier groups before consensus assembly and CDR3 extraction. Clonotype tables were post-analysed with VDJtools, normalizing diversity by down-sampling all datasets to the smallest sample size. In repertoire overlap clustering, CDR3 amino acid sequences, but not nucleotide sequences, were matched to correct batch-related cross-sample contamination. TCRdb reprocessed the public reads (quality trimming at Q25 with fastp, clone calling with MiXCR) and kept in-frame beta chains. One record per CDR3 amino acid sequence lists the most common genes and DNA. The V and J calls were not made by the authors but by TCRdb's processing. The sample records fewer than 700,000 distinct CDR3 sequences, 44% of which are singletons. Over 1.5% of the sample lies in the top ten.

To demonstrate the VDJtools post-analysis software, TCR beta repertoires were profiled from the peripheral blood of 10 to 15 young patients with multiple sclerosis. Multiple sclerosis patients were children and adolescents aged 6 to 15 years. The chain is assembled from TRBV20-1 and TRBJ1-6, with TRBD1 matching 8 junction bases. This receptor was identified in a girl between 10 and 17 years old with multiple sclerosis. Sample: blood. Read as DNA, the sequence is TGCAGTGCTATTGCGGACAGGGAGATTTCACCCCTCCACTTT. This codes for CSAIADREISPLHF.